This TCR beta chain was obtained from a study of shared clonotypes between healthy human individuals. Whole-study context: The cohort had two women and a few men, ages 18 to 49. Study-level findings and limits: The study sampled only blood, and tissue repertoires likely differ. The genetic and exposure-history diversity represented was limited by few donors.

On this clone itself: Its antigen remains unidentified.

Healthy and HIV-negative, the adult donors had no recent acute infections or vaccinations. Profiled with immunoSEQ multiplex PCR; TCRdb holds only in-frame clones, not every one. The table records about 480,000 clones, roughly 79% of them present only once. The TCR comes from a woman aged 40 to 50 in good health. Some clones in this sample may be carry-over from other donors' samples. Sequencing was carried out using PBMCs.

The CDR3, as DNA: TGTGCCAGCACTCGGACAATGAACACTGAAGCTTTCTTT. Its translation: CASTRTMNTEAFF. This chain uses TRBV2 with TRBJ1-1; TRBD1 might be the D (5 bases). This CDR3 comprises 13 residues. The germline V gene encodes CDR1 SNHLY and CDR2 FYNNEI. The germline V and J ends were trimmed by 7 bases and 0 bases, with 9 bases remaining between them.